The 26 T cell receptor beta chains given below trace back to one sample, sequenced in a study of blood T cell repertoires in COVID-19. Sequenced by immunoSEQ multiplex PCR; TCRdb stores in-frame clones only, minus some. Of more than 400,000 clones detected, 90% appear once; the ten largest clones hold 0.6%. The sequenced sample was PBMCs or T cells enriched from blood (not recorded which). These receptor sequences come from a man aged 18 to 29 who had recovered from COVID-19.

The J gene is TRBJ1-2, the V gene TRBV28; D not certain. Germline V gene lookup returns CDR1 MDHEN and CDR2 SYDVKM. The CDR3 contains 14 residues. Between the trimmed V and J ends, which lost 3 bases and 8 bases, there was a span of 16 bases. CDR3 DNA: TGTGCCAGCAGTTTCTCGGGGTTAGTTGGGGGCTACACCTTC. Amino acid sequence: CASSFSGLVGGYTF.

In DNA form, the CDR3 reads TGTGCCAGTACCTTTGTTTCGGCTGGAGGGGATGAGCAGTTCTTC. Translation: CASTFVSAGGDEQFF. The chain couples TRBV19 to TRBJ2-1, with D possibly TRBD2 on 6 matching bases. The CDR3 has 15 amino acids. Trimming pared 7 bases from V and 8 bases from J, leaving 21 bases between. The germline V gene encodes CDR1 LNHDA and CDR2 SQIVND (reference sequence).

The rearrangement joins TRBV28 to TRBJ1-2; 8 bases fit TRBD1. Germline CDR1 MDHEN, CDR2 SYDVKM. V was pared by 2 bases and J by 9 bases, with 8 bases of the junction left unmatched. The CDR3 consists of 14 residues. In DNA form, the CDR3 reads TGTGCCAGCAGTTTAAACCAGGGGGCAGGGAGCTACACCTTC. This codes for CASSLNQGAGSYTF.

This chain links TRBV6-5 with TRBJ2-1; D not certain. Germline lookup yields CDR1 MNHEY and CDR2 SVGAGI. Trimming removed 8 bases from V and 5 bases from J, with 10 bases in between. CDR3 length equals 12 residues. CDR3 sequence: CASGSADNEQFF. The CDR3 nucleotides are TGTGCCAGCGGGTCCGCGGACAATGAGCAGTTCTTC.

This clone is a singleton in its sample. The chain links TRBV7-8 to TRBJ2-1; D unclear. The germline V gene has CDR1 SGHVS and CDR2 FQNEAQ. This CDR3 spans 13 amino acids. The V end lost 1 base, the J end lost 6 bases, and 7 bases lay between the germline ends. CDR3 nucleotides: TGTGCCAGCAGCTTAGGAAAGAGCAATGAGCAGTTCTTC. Amino acid sequence: CASSLGKSNEQFF.

The chain is built from TRBV9 and TRBJ1-1; D ambiguous. V dropped 1 base and J dropped 3 bases, with 7 bases sitting between them. CDR1 and CDR2 from the germline V gene are SGDLS and YYNGEE. The CDR3 is 13 residues long. CDR3 in DNA: TGTGCCAGCAGCGTACGTCTTTACACTGAAGCTTTCTTT. Translating gives CASSVRLYTEAFF. The full variable domain, its missing parts supplied by reference TRBV9 and TRBJ1-1, is DSGVTQTPKHLITATGQRVTLRCSPRSGDLSVYWYQQSLDQGLQFLIQYYNGEERAKGNILERFSAQQFPDLHSELNLSSLELGDSALYFCASSVRLYTEAFFGQGTRLTVV.

V usage is TRBV28 and J usage is TRBJ2-3; 10 bases map to TRBD2. The CDR3 runs to 17 residues. Germline trimming cut 8 bases from V and 0 bases from J; bases unmatched to any gene: 11. Germline V gives CDR1 MDHEN, CDR2 SYDVKM. Here the CDR3 reads CASRSSGGVPSTDTQYF. The CDR3 coding sequence is TGTGCCAGCCGATCTAGCGGGGGCGTTCCTAGCACAGATACGCAGTATTTT.

This clone has only a few counts. The V call is TRBV28, the J call TRBJ1-2; TRBD1 aligns across 8 bases. This CDR3 comprises 17 residues. In germline, CDR1 is MDHEN, CDR2 SYDVKM. Germline trimming cut 5 bases from V and 5 bases from J; bases unmatched to any gene: 16. For the CDR3, the DNA is TGTGCCAGCAGTCCGAACCCACGGACAGGGTTTCGATATGGCTACACCTTC. Its translation: CASSPNPRTGFRYGYTF.

The chain recombines TRBV6-4 with TRBJ1-5; 7 bases match TRBD1. The CDR3 runs 15 residues. The V segment lost 9 bases and the J segment 5 bases; nucleotides outside the gene matches: 13. In germline, CDR1 is MRHNA, CDR2 SNTAGT. CDR3 protein: CASQEETGVDQPQHF. For the CDR3, the DNA is TGTGCCAGTCAAGAAGAAACAGGGGTGGATCAGCCCCAGCATTTT.

This chain joins TRBV5-1 and TRBJ1-1, with TRBD1 matching over 9 bases. With 6 bases clipped from V and 5 bases from J, the junction kept 11 bases outside the gene matches. Germline lookup yields CDR1 SGHRS and CDR2 YFSETQ. The CDR3 has 15 amino acids. In DNA, the CDR3 is TGCGCCAGCACGGCTGGGACAGGGACAGGGACTGAAGCTTTCTTT. This sequence encodes CASTAGTGTGTEAFF.

This chain joins TRBV3-1 (or the pseudogene TRBV3-2) and TRBJ2-7; TRBD2 aligns across 11 bases. The trim removed 0 bases at V and 7 bases at J, leaving 8 bases unmatched. The CDR3 contains 16 residues. Germline lookup yields CDR1 LGHDT and CDR2 YNNKEL (reference sequence). CDR3 sequence reads: CASSQEPGLAAWEQYF. CDR3 bases: TGTGCCAGCAGCCAAGAACCGGGACTAGCGGCTTGGGAGCAGTACTTC.

The chain joins TRBV3-1 (or the pseudogene TRBV3-2) to TRBJ2-7; possibly TRBD1 for D (5 bases). This CDR3 region has 11 residues. V was pared by 9 bases and J by 6 bases, with 12 bases between. Per germline, CDR1 LGHDT and CDR2 YNNKEL (reference sequence). CDR3 amino acids: CASQGVSEQYF. DNA for the CDR3: TGTGCCAGTCAGGGCGTCAGCGAGCAGTACTTC.

Only one count was recorded for this clone. This chain connects TRBV11-3 to TRBJ2-7, with a possible D match to TRBD2 (6 bases). The CDR3 runs 13 residues. V was trimmed by 0 bases and J by 4 bases, leaving 7 bases between them. CDR1 is SGHNT and CDR2 is YENEEA in the germline V gene. The CDR3 region has the DNA TGTGCCAGCAGCTTAGACCGGGAGTACGAGCAGTACTTC. Protein sequence: CASSLDREYEQYF. Together with reference TRBV11-3 and TRBJ2-7, the CDR3 gives the full variable domain: EAGVVQSPRYKIIEKKQPVAFWCNPISGHNTLYWYLQNLGQGPELLIRYENEEAVDDSQLPKDRFSAERLKGVDSTLKIQPAELGDSAVYLCASSLDREYEQYFGPGTRLTVT.

The chain has TRBV12-5 and TRBJ1-5; a possible D gene is TRBD1 (6 bases). Looked up from germline, CDR1 is LGHNT and CDR2 is FRNRAP. CDR3 length: 15 amino acids. V was trimmed by 6 bases and J by 1 base, leaving 13 bases between them. This CDR3 is CASGRQDGSNQPQHF. The CDR3 region has the DNA TGTGCTAGTGGCAGACAGGACGGCAGCAATCAGCCCCAGCATTTT. The full variable domain, in which reference TRBV12-5 and TRBJ1-5 provide the parts outside the CDR3, is DARVTQTPRHKVTEMGQEVTMRCQPILGHNTVFWYRQTMMQGLELLAYFRNRAPLDDSGMPKDRFSAEMPDATLATLKIQPSEPRDSAVYFCASGRQDGSNQPQHFGDGTRLSIL.

This chain connects TRBV5-6 to TRBJ1-2; D is unclear. This CDR3 has 14 residues. V was shortened by 2 bases and J by 5 bases, with 13 bases between the two germline ends. Germline V gene sequence: CDR1 SGHDT, CDR2 YYEEEE. Here the CDR3 reads CASSLRGSTYGYTF. In DNA form, the CDR3 reads TGTGCCAGCAGCTTACGAGGGTCGACTTATGGCTACACCTTC.

The J gene is TRBJ1-1, the V gene TRBV7-9, with a weak D call TRBD1 (5 bases). Trimming took 3 bases from V and 4 from J, leaving 15 bases between them. The germline CDR1 and CDR2 sequences are SEHNR and FQNEAQ (reference sequence). The CDR3 is made up of 15 amino acids. CDR3 sequence: CASSFGGVVVTEAFF. CDR3 DNA: TGTGCCAGCAGCTTCGGGGGGGTCGTTGTCACTGAAGCTTTCTTT.

The rearrangement uses TRBV11-1 and TRBJ1-6, with TRBD1 as a possible D gene (5 bases). There are 12 residues in the CDR3. CDR1 is SGHAT, CDR2 FQDESV, per germline (reference sequence). The V end was cut by 3 bases, the J end by 15 bases, with 12 bases between. The CDR3 sequence is CASSLPNGGLHF. CDR3 nucleotides: TGTGCCAGCAGCTTGCCAAACGGGGGCCTCCACTTT.

This clone was counted a single time. The V call is TRBV27, the J call TRBJ2-6, with 7 bases matching TRBD1. Germline CDR1 and CDR2: MNHEY and SMNVEV (reference sequence). The CDR3 has 19 amino acids. The junction had 13 bases not matched to a gene; V was cut back by 3 bases and J by 2 bases. The CDR3 DNA reads TGTGCCAGCAGTTTGGCTCCGGGACAGACAGTCACTGGGGCCAACGTCCTGACTTTC. Protein: CASSLAPGQTVTGANVLTF.

CDR3 region: CASRRTGTYGYTF. The CDR3 nucleotides read TGTGCCAGCAGAAGGACAGGGACCTATGGCTACACCTTC. The J gene is TRBJ1-2, the V gene TRBV11-3; the match to TRBD1 covers 8 bases. CDR1 SGHNT and CDR2 YENEEA come from the germline V gene. CDR3 size: 13 residues. Trimming took 6 bases from V and 4 from J; bases not matched to a gene: 4.

The chain recombines TRBV27 with TRBJ1-3; no definite D call. The germline gives CDR1 MNHEY, CDR2 SMNVEV (reference sequence). CDR3 size: 15 residues. V gave up 1 base and J gave up 0 bases, with 7 bases separating them. CDR3 nucleotides: TGTGCCAGCAGTTTATTCGGGGACTCTGGAAACACCATATATTTT. It yields the protein CASSLFGDSGNTIYF.

With respect to this clone: The same CDR3 can be traced to other DNA sequences in this sample. This chain uses TRBV3-1 (or the pseudogene TRBV3-2) with TRBJ2-7, with D possibly being TRBD1 (6 bases). Trimming removed 0 bases at V and 6 bases at J, with 9 bases between. The CDR3 length is 13 residues. The germline CDR1 and CDR2 sequences are LGHDT and YNNKEL (reference sequence). CDR3 amino acids: CASSQDRGGEQYF. The CDR3 DNA reads TGTGCCAGCAGCCAAGATCGAGGGGGCGAGCAGTACTTC.

A single count supports this clone. The CDR3 does not close with the conserved phenylalanine or tryptophan, likely indicating a read error. It is unclear where the CDR3 begins or ends on the DNA, so no DNA is shown, and the CDR3 is as TCRdb lists it. The V and J genes are TRBV7-9 and TRBJ1-5. Germline V lookup: CDR1 SEHNR, CDR2 FQNEAQ (reference sequence). The length of the CDR3 is 11 amino acids, counting both ends. This CDR3 is CASSFRGFGPV.

The rearrangement uses TRBV9 and TRBJ2-3, with 9 bases that match TRBD2. Germline-derived CDR1 and CDR2 are SGDLS and YYNGEE. The CDR3 consists of 17 residues. The ends lost 4 bases at V and 0 bases at J; junction bases unmatched: 9. CDR3 sequence (DNA): TGTGCCAGCAGCCCTCAGGCGCTAGCGGGGAGCACAGATACGCAGTATTTT. Residues: CASSPQALAGSTDTQYF.

This chain links TRBV30 with TRBJ1-1, with D uncertain. The CDR3 has 13 amino acids. Trimming stripped 2 bases from V and 1 base from J, with 8 bases between. Germline V gene sequence: CDR1 GTSNPN, CDR2 SVGIG (reference sequence). The CDR3 loop reads CAWSYGKNTEAFF. The CDR3 nucleotides read TGTGCCTGGAGTTACGGGAAGAACACTGAAGCTTTCTTT.

This chain uses TRBV2 with TRBJ2-1, with D perhaps TRBD2 (6 bases). Germline V lookup: CDR1 SNHLY, CDR2 FYNNEI. Trimming shortened V by 1 base and J by 15 bases, and 13 bases separated the two germline ends. The CDR3 is 12 amino acids. The DNA of the CDR3 is TGTGCCAGCAGTGAAGAGGGTAGCGGTTCGTTCTTC. It specifies CASSEEGSGSFF. The variable domain in full, completed from reference TRBV2 and TRBJ2-1, reads EPEVTQTPSHQVTQMGQEVILRCVPISNHLYFYWYRQILGQKVEFLVSFYNNEISEKSEIFDDQFSVERPDGSNFTLKIRSTKLEDSAMYFCASSEEGSGSFFGPGTRLTVL.

V is TRBV5-1 and J is TRBJ2-7, with D tentatively TRBD2 (5 bases). The CDR3 consists of 14 residues. In germline, CDR1 is SGHRS, CDR2 YFSETQ. Trimming pared 4 bases from V and 3 bases from J, leaving 14 bases between. The DNA of the CDR3 is TGCGCCAGCAGCCCGAGCCTAGGAGGCTACGAGCAGTACTTC. Protein: CASSPSLGGYEQYF.